The sequence of this TCR beta chain was determined in a study of CD8 T cells in ankylosing spondylitis. Whole-study results and caveats: The disease-linked clones had a CD8+ phenotype and low blood frequencies. What appeared characteristic of ankylosing spondylitis blood was a TCR beta motif of fewer than ten highly homologous variants.

The sample holds many counts of this clonotype. The antigen is undetermined. A quantitative 5'-RACE method, one with molecular barcodes, was used to make TCR beta libraries. TCRdb re-analysed the 5' RACE reads in MiXCR, keeping a single row per CDR3 protein. Of under 300,000 distinct CDR3 sequences in the sample, 7.5% to 9% are singletons; the top ten hold approximately 6.2%. Germline CDR1 is SGHTA and CDR2 is FQGNSA. V lost 2 bases and J lost 2, with 10 bases in between. This CDR3 has 14 residues. The clonotype comes from a male donor with ankylosing spondylitis or in good health (not recorded which). V usage is TRBV7-2 and J usage is TRBJ2-7; D gene uncertain. Material: blood, either unsorted or a sorted T cell fraction (not recorded which). CDR3: CASSLPVIPYEQYF. DNA of the CDR3: TGTGCCAGCAGCTTACCAGTGATTCCCTACGAGCAGTACTTC.